This T cell receptor (beta chain) was sequenced during a study of early T cells in non-severe SARS-CoV-2 infection. The TCR library protocol was used to attach unique molecular identifiers. These identifiers were attached to individual cDNA molecules. TCRdb analysed the 5' RACE reads with MiXCR anew, one entry per CDR3 protein. The sample consists of tens of thousands of distinct CDR3 sequences, about an eighth of them appearing once. This clonotype occurred a few times. Sequencing was performed on whole blood. The TCR sequence derives from an adult who was a healthcare worker with PCR-confirmed SARS-CoV-2 infection or an uninfected control (not recorded which).

The CDR3 DNA sequence: TGTGCCAGTAGGTCGGACACGAATAATGAAAAACTGTTTTTT. Its protein is CASRSDTNNEKLFF. This chain connects TRBV19 to TRBJ1-4; TRBD1 is a possible D gene (5 bases). The germline V gene encodes CDR1 LNHDA and CDR2 SQIVND (reference sequence). V lost 6 bases to trimming and J lost 4 bases, with 12 bases between them. This CDR3 is 14 amino acids long.